Below are 14 T cell receptor beta chains sequenced from a single sample in a study of CD8+ T cells in alopecia areata. The authors extracted RNA and reverse transcribed it into cDNA as the sequencing template. Generated by immunoSEQ multiplex PCR, the TCRdb table keeps only in-frame clones and is missing some. The repertoire holds 210,000 or so clones, with 66% as singletons. Noted treatment: oral pan-JAK inhibitor, 5-10 mg twice daily. The source material was CD4+ T cells sorted from blood, sampled at approximately week 42, from a patient treated with tofacitinib. These receptors all come from a human donor with alopecia areata.

The chain links TRBV5-1 to TRBJ2-7; D remains unclear. Trimming removed 1 base from V and 2 bases from J, with 10 bases in between. There are 14 residues in the CDR3. Germline loops: CDR1 SGHRS, CDR2 YFSETQ. This CDR3 is CASSLFTSTYEQYF. DNA for the CDR3: TGCGCCAGCAGCTTGTTTACCTCAACCTACGAGCAGTACTTC.

This clone turned up a few times. The chain has TRBV29-1 and TRBJ2-4; 7 bases match TRBD1. CDR1 is SQVTM and CDR2 is ANQGSEA in the germline V gene. Trimming cost V 7 bases and J 12 bases; bases outside gene matches: 9. The CDR3 has 11 amino acids. Written as DNA, the CDR3 is TGCAGCGGGGAATTACAGGGGTCTCAGTACTTC. Its protein product is CSGELQGSQYF.

This clone was seen only a few times. The genes are TRBV6-1 and TRBJ1-6, with 7 bases identical to TRBD1. Germline V gene lookup returns CDR1 MNHNS and CDR2 SASEGT. V lost 6 bases to trimming and J lost 6 bases; unmatched junction nucleotides: 2. CDR3 length equals 13 residues. CDR3 nucleotides: TGTGCCAGCAGGACAGGGACTAATTCACCCCTCCACTTT. This codes for CASRTGTNSPLHF.

V gene TRBV5-1 combines with J gene TRBJ2-5, with no clear D. The CDR3 has 14 amino acids. Germline V gene lookup returns CDR1 SGHRS and CDR2 YFSETQ. V gave up 0 bases and J gave up 1 base, with 7 bases separating them. For the CDR3, the DNA is TGCGCCAGCAGCTTGGGGTGGGTCCAAGAGACCCAGTACTTC. This encodes CASSLGWVQETQYF.

The chain couples TRBV4-3 to TRBJ1-1; TRBD1 might be the D (5 bases). V was cut by 3 bases and J by 4 bases, with 12 bases left in between. The germline CDR1 and CDR2 sequences are LGHNA and YSLEER. CDR3 length: 14 amino acids. The CDR3 loop reads CASSQESGLTEAFF. DNA for the CDR3: TGCGCCAGCAGCCAGGAATCAGGGCTCACTGAAGCTTTCTTT.

This chain joins TRBV7-2 and TRBJ1-4; TRBD1 agrees at 8 bases. V dropped 2 bases and J dropped 8; count of bases not matched to a gene: 4. The CDR3 is 14 residues long. Germline CDR1 reads SGHTA; CDR2 reads FQGNSA. The CDR3 DNA is TGTGCCAGCAGCTTACAGGGGGCCGGAGAAAAACTGTTTTTT. Protein: CASSLQGAGEKLFF.

DNA of the CDR3: TGTGCCAGCAGCAGAGTCCTGCGCGACGAGGATACGCAGTATTTT. It is translated as CASSRVLRDEDTQYF. The V call is TRBV11-2, the J call TRBJ2-3; D is uncertain. This CDR3 is built from 15 residues. V was trimmed by 5 bases and J by 6 bases, leaving 18 bases between them. CDR1 is SGHAT, CDR2 FQNNGV, per germline.

This chain links TRBV4-3 with TRBJ2-3, with TRBD2 matching 7 bases. The V gene's germline CDR1 is LGHNA and CDR2 YSLEER. The CDR3 runs 14 residues. J gave up 6 bases and V 0 bases, and 3 bases lay outside the gene matches. The CDR3 DNA is TGCGCCAGCAGCCAAGAGGGGGGGTCGGATACGCAGTATTTT. It translates to CASSQEGGSDTQYF.

The CDR3 region is CASSAQENTEAFF. As DNA, the CDR3 is TGTGCCAGCAGCGCACAGGAGAACACTGAAGCTTTCTTT. The chain recombines TRBV7-9 with TRBJ1-1, with a possible D match to TRBD1 (5 bases). This CDR3 has 13 amino acids. CDR1 is SEHNR, CDR2 FQNEAQ, per germline (reference sequence). The V and J ends lost 5 bases and 1 base respectively, with 8 bases between them. The full variable domain, its missing parts supplied by reference TRBV7-9 and TRBJ1-1, is DTGVSQNPRHKITKRGQNVTFRCDPISEHNRLYWYRQTLGQGPEFLTYFQNEAQLEKSRLLSDRFSAERPKGSFSTLEIQRTEQGDSAMYLCASSAQENTEAFFGQGTRLTVV.

V gene TRBV11-3 combines with J gene TRBJ1-2; D not resolved. The CDR3 is made up of 12 amino acids. V dropped 0 bases and J dropped 7 bases, with 6 bases sitting between them. Germline CDR1 is SGHNT and CDR2 is YENEEA. As DNA, the CDR3 is TGTGCCAGCAGCTTAGACGTTTCTGGCTACACCTTC. Its translation: CASSLDVSGYTF. Supplemented by reference TRBV11-3 and TRBJ1-2, the full variable domain reads EAGVVQSPRYKIIEKKQPVAFWCNPISGHNTLYWYLQNLGQGPELLIRYENEEAVDDSQLPKDRFSAERLKGVDSTLKIQPAELGDSAVYLCASSLDVSGYTFGSGTRLTVV.

This clone came up once. The chain recombines TRBV29-1 with TRBJ2-7; a possible D gene is TRBD2 (6 bases). V was clipped by 6 bases and J by 3 bases, with 18 bases between them. The germline gives CDR1 SQVTM, CDR2 ANQGSEA. This CDR3 region has 14 residues. The CDR3 region has the DNA TGCAGCGTGGCCCCACTGGAGGGAAACTACGAGCAGTACTTC. Its protein is CSVAPLEGNYEQYF.

The rearrangement links TRBV5-1 to TRBJ2-3, with D perhaps matching TRBD2 (7 bases). The ends were cut back, 0 bases at V and 1 base at J, with 15 bases in the middle. CDR3 length: 17 residues. The germline gives CDR1 SGHRS, CDR2 YFSETQ. The CDR3 spells CASSLGTVGGRTDTQYF. The DNA for the CDR3 is TGCGCCAGCAGCTTGGGAACCGTGGGGGGGCGCACAGATACGCAGTATTTT.

J is TRBJ1-1 and V is TRBV19, with D perhaps TRBD1 (5 bases). Germline-derived CDR1 and CDR2 are LNHDA and SQIVND (reference sequence). The CDR3 contains 14 residues. The germline V and J ends were trimmed by 3 bases and 1 base, with 9 bases remaining between them. The CDR3 nucleotides read TGTGCCAGTAGTATTCCGCAGGGGAACACTGAAGCTTTCTTT. Amino acids: CASSIPQGNTEAFF.

The genes are TRBV9 and TRBJ2-2; no definite D call. Trimming removed 3 bases from V and 1 base from J, with 4 bases in between. The germline V gene encodes CDR1 SGDLS and CDR2 YYNGEE. The length of the CDR3 is 13 residues. CDR3: CASSEWNTGELFF. Written as DNA, the CDR3 is TGTGCCAGCAGCGAGTGGAACACCGGGGAGCTGTTTTTT.